Included here is one TCR beta chain sequence, with context. Generated by immunoSEQ multiplex PCR, the TCRdb table keeps only in-frame clones and is missing some. In the table there are some 310,000 clones, roughly 86% of which are singletons. This sample was taken from a study of blood T cell repertoires in COVID-19. Study summary: PBMCs, B-cell-depleted T cells, or T cells were the source of the cDNA or gDNA that made up the material.

The V and J ends lost 3 bases and 3 bases, in that order; junction bases with no gene match: 3. This CDR3 region has 14 residues. The V gene's germline CDR1 is SGDLS and CDR2 YYNGEE. Living in 24 US areas, the participants were between roughly 18 and 90 years of age. Which cohort a participant joined came from the clinical history participants gave. In Cohort 3, a recovered donor had either two negative PCRs, clearance, or symptom resolution. Sequencing was performed on PBMCs or T cells enriched from blood (not recorded which). The sequence was obtained from a woman aged 30 to 39 who had recovered from COVID-19. This sequence joins TRBV9 and TRBJ2-7; the match to TRBD2 covers 10 bases. The CDR3 region has the DNA TGTGCCAGCAGCGGGACTAGCGGATTCTACGAGCAGTACTTC. Its translation: CASSGTSGFYEQYF.